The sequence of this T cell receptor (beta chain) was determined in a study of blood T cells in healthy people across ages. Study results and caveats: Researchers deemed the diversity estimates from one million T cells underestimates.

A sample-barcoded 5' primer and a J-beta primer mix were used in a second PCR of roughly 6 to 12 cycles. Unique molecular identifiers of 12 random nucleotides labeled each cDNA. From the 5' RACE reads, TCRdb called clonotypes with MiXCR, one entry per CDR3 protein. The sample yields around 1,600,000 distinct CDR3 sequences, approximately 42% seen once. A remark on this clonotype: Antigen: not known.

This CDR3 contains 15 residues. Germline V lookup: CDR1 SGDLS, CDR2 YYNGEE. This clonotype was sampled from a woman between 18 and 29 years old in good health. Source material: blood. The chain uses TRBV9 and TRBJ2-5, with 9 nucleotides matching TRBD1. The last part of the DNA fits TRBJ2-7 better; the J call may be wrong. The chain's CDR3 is CASSVGGTGFDEQYF. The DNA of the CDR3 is TGTGCCAGCAGCGTAGGTGGGACAGGGTTCGACGAGCAGTACTTC.